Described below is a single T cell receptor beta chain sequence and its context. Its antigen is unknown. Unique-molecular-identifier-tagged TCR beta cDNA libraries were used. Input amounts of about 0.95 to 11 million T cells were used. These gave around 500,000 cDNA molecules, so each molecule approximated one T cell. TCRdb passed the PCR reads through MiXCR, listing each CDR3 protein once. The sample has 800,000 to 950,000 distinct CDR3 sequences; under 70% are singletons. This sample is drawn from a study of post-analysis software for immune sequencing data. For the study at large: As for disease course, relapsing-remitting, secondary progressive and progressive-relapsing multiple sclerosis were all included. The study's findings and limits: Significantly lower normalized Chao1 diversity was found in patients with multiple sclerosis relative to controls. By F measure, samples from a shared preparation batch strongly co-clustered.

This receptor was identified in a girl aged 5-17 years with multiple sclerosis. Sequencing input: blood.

The CDR3 sequence: CASSQVTSGGFRGNEQFF. CDR3 nucleotides: TGCGCCAGCAGCCAGGTTACTAGCGGGGGATTCCGGGGCAATGAGCAGTTCTTC. This sequence joins TRBV4-1 and TRBJ2-1, with 11 bases lining up with TRBD2. The CDR3 extends over 18 amino acids. With V trimmed by 3 bases and J by 6 bases, 13 bases remained unmatched. Germline loops: CDR1 MGHRA, CDR2 YSYEKL.